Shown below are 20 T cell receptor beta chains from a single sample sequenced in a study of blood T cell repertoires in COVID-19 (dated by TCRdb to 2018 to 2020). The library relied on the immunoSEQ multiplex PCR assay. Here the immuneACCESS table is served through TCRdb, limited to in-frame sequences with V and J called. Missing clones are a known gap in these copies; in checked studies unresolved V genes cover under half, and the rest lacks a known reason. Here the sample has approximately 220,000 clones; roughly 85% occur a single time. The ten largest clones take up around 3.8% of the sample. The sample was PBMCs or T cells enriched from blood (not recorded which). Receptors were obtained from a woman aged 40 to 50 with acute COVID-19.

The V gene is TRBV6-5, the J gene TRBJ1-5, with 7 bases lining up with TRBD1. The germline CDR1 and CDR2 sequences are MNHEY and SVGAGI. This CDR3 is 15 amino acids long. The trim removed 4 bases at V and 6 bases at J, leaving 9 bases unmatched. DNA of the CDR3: TGTGCCAGCAGTTGGGAGGACAGGCGATCTCAGCCCCAGCATTTT. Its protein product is CASSWEDRRSQPQHF.

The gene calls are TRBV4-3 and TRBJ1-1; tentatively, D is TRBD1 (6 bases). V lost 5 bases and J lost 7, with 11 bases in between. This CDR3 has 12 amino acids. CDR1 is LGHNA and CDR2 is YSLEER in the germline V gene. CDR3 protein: CASSGTGREAFF. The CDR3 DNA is TGCGCCAGCAGCGGTACAGGGCGTGAAGCTTTCTTT.

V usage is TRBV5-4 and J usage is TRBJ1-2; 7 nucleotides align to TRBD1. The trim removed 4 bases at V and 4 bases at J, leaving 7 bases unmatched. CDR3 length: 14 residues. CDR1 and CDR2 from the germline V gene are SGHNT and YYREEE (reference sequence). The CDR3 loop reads CASSQGQDLYGYTF. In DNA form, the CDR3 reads TGTGCCAGCAGCCAAGGACAGGATCTCTATGGCTACACCTTC.

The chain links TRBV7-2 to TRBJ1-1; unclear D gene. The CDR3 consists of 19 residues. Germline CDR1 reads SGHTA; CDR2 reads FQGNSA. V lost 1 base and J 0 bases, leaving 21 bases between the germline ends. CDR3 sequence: CASSLVLTGYLSMNTEAFF. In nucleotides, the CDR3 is TGTGCCAGCAGCTTAGTCTTGACGGGTTACTTATCCATGAACACTGAAGCTTTCTTT.

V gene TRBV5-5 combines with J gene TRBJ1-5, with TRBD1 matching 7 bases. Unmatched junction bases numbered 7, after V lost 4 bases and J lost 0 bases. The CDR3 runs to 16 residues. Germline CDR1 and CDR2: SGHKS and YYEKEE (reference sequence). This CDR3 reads CASSTQGLYSNQPQHF. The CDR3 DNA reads TGTGCCAGCAGCACACAGGGGCTGTATAGCAATCAGCCCCAGCATTTT.

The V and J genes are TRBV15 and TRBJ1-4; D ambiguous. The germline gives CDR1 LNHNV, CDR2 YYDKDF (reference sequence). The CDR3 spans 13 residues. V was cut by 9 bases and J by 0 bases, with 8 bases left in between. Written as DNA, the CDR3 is TGTGCCACGCAGTATGCAACTAATGAAAAACTGTTTTTT. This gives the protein CATQYATNEKLFF.

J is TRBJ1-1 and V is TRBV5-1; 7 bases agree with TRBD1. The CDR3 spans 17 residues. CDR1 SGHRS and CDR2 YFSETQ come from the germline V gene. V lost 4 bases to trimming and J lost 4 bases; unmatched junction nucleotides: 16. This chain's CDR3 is CASSVKTGVSSGTEAFF. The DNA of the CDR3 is TGCGCCAGCAGCGTGAAAACAGGGGTTAGTTCGGGCACTGAAGCTTTCTTT.

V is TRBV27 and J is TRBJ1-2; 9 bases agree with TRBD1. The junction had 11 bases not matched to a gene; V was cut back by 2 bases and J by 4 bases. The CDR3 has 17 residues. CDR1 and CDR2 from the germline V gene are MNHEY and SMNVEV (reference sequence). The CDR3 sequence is CASSLRGQGAGFYGYTF. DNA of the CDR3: TGTGCCAGCAGTTTAAGGGGACAGGGAGCTGGTTTCTATGGCTACACCTTC.

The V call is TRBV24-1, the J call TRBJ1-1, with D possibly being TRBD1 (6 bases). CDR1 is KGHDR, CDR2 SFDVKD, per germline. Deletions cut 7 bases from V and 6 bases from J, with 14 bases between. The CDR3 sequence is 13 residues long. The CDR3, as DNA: TGTGCCACCAGAACTTCAGGGGACCCTGAAGCTTTCTTT. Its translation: CATRTSGDPEAFF.

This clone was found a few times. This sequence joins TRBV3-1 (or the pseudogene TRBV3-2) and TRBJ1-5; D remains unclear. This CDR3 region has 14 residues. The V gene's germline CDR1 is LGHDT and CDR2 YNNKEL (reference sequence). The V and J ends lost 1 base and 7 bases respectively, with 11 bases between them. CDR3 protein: CASSQGRYRQPQHF. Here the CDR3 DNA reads TGTGCCAGCAGCCAAGGTCGCTATCGGCAGCCCCAGCATTTT.

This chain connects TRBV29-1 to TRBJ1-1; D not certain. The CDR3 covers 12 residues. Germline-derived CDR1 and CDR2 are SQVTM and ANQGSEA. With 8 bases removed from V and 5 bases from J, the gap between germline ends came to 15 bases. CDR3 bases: TGCAGCACCCACTATGATCTAACTGAAGCTTTCTTT. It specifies CSTHYDLTEAFF.

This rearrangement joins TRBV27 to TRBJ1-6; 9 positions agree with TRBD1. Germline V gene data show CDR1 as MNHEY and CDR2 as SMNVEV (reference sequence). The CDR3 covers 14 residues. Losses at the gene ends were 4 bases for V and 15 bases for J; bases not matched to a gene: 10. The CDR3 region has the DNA TGTGCCAGCAGTTCCAAACAGGGGGCCGCAAACCTCCACTTT. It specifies CASSSKQGAANLHF.

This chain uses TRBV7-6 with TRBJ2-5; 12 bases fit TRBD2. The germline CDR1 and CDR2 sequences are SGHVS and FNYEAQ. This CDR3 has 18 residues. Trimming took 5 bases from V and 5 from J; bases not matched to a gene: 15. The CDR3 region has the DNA TGTGCCAGCAGCCCGGGACGGACTAGCGGGGCTGAGGGGGAGACCCAGTACTTC. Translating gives CASSPGRTSGAEGETQYF.

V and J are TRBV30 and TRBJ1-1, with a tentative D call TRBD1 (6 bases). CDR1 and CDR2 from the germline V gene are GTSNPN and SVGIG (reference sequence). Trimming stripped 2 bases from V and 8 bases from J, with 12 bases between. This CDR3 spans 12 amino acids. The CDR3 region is CAWSINREEAFF. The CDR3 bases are TGTGCCTGGAGTATTAACAGGGAGGAAGCTTTCTTT.

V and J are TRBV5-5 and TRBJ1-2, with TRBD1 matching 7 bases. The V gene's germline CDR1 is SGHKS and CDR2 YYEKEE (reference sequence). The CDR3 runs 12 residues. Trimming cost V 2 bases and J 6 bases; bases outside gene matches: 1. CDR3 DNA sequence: TGTGCCAGCAGCTTAGACAGGGATGGCTACACCTTC. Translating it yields CASSLDRDGYTF.

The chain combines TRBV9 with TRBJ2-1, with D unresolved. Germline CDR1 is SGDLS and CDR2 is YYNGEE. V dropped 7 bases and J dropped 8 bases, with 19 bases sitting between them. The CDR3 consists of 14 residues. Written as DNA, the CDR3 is TGTGCCAGCGGCCCTTATGCGGATACCTATGAGCAGTTCTTC. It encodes CASGPYADTYEQFF. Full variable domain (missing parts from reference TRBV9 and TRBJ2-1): DSGVTQTPKHLITATGQRVTLRCSPRSGDLSVYWYQQSLDQGLQFLIQYYNGEERAKGNILERFSAQQFPDLHSELNLSSLELGDSALYFCASGPYADTYEQFFGPGTRLTVL.

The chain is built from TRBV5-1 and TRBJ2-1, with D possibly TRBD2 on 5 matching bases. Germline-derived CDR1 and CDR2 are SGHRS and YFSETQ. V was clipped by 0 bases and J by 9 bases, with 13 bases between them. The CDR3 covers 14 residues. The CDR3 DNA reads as TGCGCCAGCAGCTTGGTCCCGGGGTACGGTGAGCAGTTCTTC. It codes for CASSLVPGYGEQFF.

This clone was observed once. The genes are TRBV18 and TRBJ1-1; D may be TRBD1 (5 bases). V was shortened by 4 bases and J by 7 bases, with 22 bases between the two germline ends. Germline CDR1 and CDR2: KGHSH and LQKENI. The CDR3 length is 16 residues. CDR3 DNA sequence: TGTGCCAGCTCACTATCGGCGGGGGGGATAAGGAATGAAGCTTTCTTT. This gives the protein CASSLSAGGIRNEAFF.

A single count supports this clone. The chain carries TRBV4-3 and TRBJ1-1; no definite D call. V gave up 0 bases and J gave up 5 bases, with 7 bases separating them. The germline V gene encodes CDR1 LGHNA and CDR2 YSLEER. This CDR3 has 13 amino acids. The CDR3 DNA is TGCGCCAGCAGCCAAGATAAGCGGACTGAAGCTTTCTTT. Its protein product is CASSQDKRTEAFF.

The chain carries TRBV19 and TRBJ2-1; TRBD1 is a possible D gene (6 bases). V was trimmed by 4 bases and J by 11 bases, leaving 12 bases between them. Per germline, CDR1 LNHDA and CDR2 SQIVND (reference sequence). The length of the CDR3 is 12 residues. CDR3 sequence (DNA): TGTGCCAGTAGTAACCAGACAGGAAAGCAGTTCTTC. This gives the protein CASSNQTGKQFF. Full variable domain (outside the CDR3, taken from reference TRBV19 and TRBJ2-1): DGGITQSPKYLFRKEGQNVTLSCEQNLNHDAMYWYRQDPGQGLRLIYYSQIVNDFQKGDIAEGYSVSREKKESFPLTVTSAQKNPTAFYLCASSNQTGKQFFGPGTRLTVL.